Listed below are T cell receptor beta chains from one sample, sequenced in a study of T-cell memory formation after mild COVID-19. Each CDR3 protein is one row after TCRdb ran MiXCR on the 5' RACE reads. The sample holds 450,000 to 700,000 distinct CDR3 sequences; around 17% are singletons and the top ten take approximately 12%. Sequencing input: PBMCs or a T cell subset sorted from them (not recorded which). These receptor sequences come from an adult woman who had mild COVID-19 (a few samples of this study predate the infection). Cell type and time point are not known. CDR3s include the opening cysteine and the closing phenylalanine or tryptophan. The D gene is left open where the match is weak. Part of the rows lack a size; the others show once, few, many or a class for expanded clones.

>TRBV2|.|TRBJ2-1|TRBD2
TGTGCCAGCCCCCCTAGCGGGGGCTCCTACAATGAGCAGTTCTTC
CASPPSGGSYNEQFF
>TRBV7-3|.|TRBJ2-7|.
TGTGCCAGCAGCTTAACTCTCGGCCTAGACTACGAGCAGTACTTC
CASSLTLGLDYEQYF
>TRBV4-3|.|TRBJ2-7|.
TGCGCCAGCAGCCAAGACGGAGGATACGAGCAGTACTTC
CASSQDGGYEQYF
>TRBV7-9|few|TRBJ1-2|TRBD1
TGTGCCAGCAGCTCCGGACAGGGGTTTGACACCTTC
CASSSGQGFDTF
>TRBV7-3|few|TRBJ2-3|.
TGTGCCAGCAGCTTAAATATGGGGGATACGCAGTATTTT
CASSLNMGDTQYF
>TRBV15|.|TRBJ1-2|.
TGTGCCACCAGCAGAGACGCGACGGGGGCTCGGGGCTACACCTTC
CATSRDATGARGYTF
>TRBV7-9|few|TRBJ2-5|.
TGTGCCAGCAGCTTAAGTCGGCAGCTTCAAGAGACCCAGTACTTC
CASSLSRQLQETQYF
>TRBV7-2|few|TRBJ2-3|TRBD2
TGTGCCAGCAGCTTAGCGTGGAACGGGGGGATACCTAGCACAGATACGCAGTATTTT
CASSLAWNGGIPSTDTQYF
>TRBV20-1|few|TRBJ1-2|TRBD1
TGCAGTGCTCGGGACAGCCCGAACTATGGCTACACCTTC
CSARDSPNYGYTF
>TRBV12-3/TRBV12-4|.|TRBJ1-5|.
TGTGCCAGCAGTTCTGCCGGAGGGAATCAGCCCCAGCATTTT
CASSSAGGNQPQHF
>TRBV6-2/TRBV6-3|few|TRBJ2-2|.
TGTGCCAGCGCTGGGGGACCTCTAACGAACACCGGGGAGCTGTTTTTT
CASAGGPLTNTGELFF
>TRBV6-5|few|TRBJ2-7|TRBD1
TGTGCCAGCAGGTTCCGGGACAGGGGGATTTACGAGCAGTACTTC
CASRFRDRGIYEQYF
>TRBV20-1|few|TRBJ2-1|TRBD2
TGCAGTGCTACCGGGACTAGTCGCCACAATGAGCAGTTCTTC
CSATGTSRHNEQFF
>TRBV7-8|.|TRBJ2-7|.
TGTGCCAGCAGCTTAAGCCCTGGGGGCACCCCGAGCTCCTACGAGCAGTACTTC
CASSLSPGGTPSSYEQYF
>TRBV12-3/TRBV12-4|few|TRBJ2-3|.
TGTGCCAGCAGTGGAGCAGGGGAAGGGCCAGATACGCAGTATTTT
CASSGAGEGPDTQYF
>TRBV10-3|.|TRBJ2-5|TRBD1
TGTGCCATCAGTGAGACGGGACCGACTGTGACAGGGTGGGAGACCCAGTACTTC
CAISETGPTVTGWETQYF
>TRBV6-5|few|TRBJ2-3|TRBD2
TGTGCCAGCAGTTACCACAGCGGGGGGAGAGGAGATACGCAGTATTTT
CASSYHSGGRGDTQYF
>TRBV27|.|TRBJ1-1|.
TGTGCCAGCAGTTTAACAGGGCTCACTGAAGCTTTCTTT
CASSLTGLTEAFF
>TRBV7-9|few|TRBJ2-7|.
TGTGCCAGCAGCTCCCTCCCGGGGCGCGAGCAGTACTTC
CASSSLPGREQYF
>TRBV7-2|many|TRBJ2-3|.
TGTGCCAGCAGCTTAGGTCTGCTGGGGGATACGCAGTATTTT
CASSLGLLGDTQYF
>TRBV2|.|TRBJ2-3|TRBD1
TGTGCCAGCAGTTCTCACAGGGGGCTGCCAGATACGCAGTATTTT
CASSSHRGLPDTQYF
>TRBV6-2/TRBV6-3|few|TRBJ2-4|.
TGTGCCAGCAAGATCCCTGGGGGCAAAAACATTCAGTACTTC
CASKIPGGKNIQYF
>TRBV10-3|few|TRBJ2-1|.
TGTGCCATCAGTGATTTGGTGACCTACAATGAGCAGTTCTTC
CAISDLVTYNEQFF
>TRBV20-1|few|TRBJ1-2|.
TGCAGTGCCCCCGGACTTGCCGGCTACACCTTC
CSAPGLAGYTF
>TRBV2|.|TRBJ2-4|TRBD1
TGTGCCAGCAGTGGGGACAGGACGGCGTACTTC
CASSGDRTAYF
>TRBV24-1|few|TRBJ2-1|TRBD1
TGTGCCACCAGTGATCCCAGACAGGGCAATGAGCAGTTCTTC
CATSDPRQGNEQFF
>TRBV28|many|TRBJ2-6|.
TGTGCCAGCAGTTCTGCAGGGGCCAACGTCCTGACTTTC
CASSSAGANVLTF
>TRBV6-1|.|TRBJ1-5|.
TGTGCCAGCAGTGAAGCGCGGCTAGGAAGCAATCAGCCCCAGCATTTT
CASSEARLGSNQPQHF
>TRBV7-8|.|TRBJ2-1|TRBD2
TGTGCCAGCAGCTTACCCCGGGCTAGCGGGGGGGCCAATGAGCAGTTCTTC
CASSLPRASGGANEQFF